The 6 T cell receptor beta chains below come from one sample, sequenced in a study of CD8 T cells in Susac syndrome. Reverse transcription of about 0.45 to 1 ug RNA was carried out with random hexamers. From the immunoSEQ multiplex PCR reads, TCRdb called clonotypes with MiXCR, one entry per CDR3 protein. The repertoire consists of roughly 130,000 distinct CDR3 sequences, with 90% to 95% occurring once and the leading ten covering over 0.09%. The sequencing sample was made of CD4+ T cells from PBMCs. The receptors were gathered from a human donor with multiple sclerosis.

This clonotype appeared once. The chain uses TRBV2 and TRBJ1-1, with D possibly TRBD1 on 5 matching bases. The V gene's germline CDR1 is SNHLY and CDR2 FYNNEI. This CDR3 is 14 amino acids long. The V gene lost 5 bases and the J gene lost 6 bases, with 16 bases spanning the gap. The CDR3 nucleotides read TGTGCCAGCAGTACTAATCGATTAGGGGCTGAAGCTTTCTTT. It is translated as CASSTNRLGAEAFF.

The V gene is TRBV20-1, the J gene TRBJ2-1; perhaps TRBD2 as D (5 bases). This CDR3 is 15 amino acids long. Germline assignment: CDR1 DFQATT and CDR2 SNEGSKA (reference sequence). V was trimmed by 6 bases and J by 0 bases, leaving 15 bases between them. The CDR3 loop is CSAPRPGISYNEQFF. CDR3 DNA sequence: TGCAGTGCCCCGCGGCCCGGGATCTCCTACAATGAGCAGTTCTTC.

J is TRBJ2-2 and V is TRBV20-1; 9 nucleotides match TRBD1. Per germline, CDR1 DFQATT and CDR2 SNEGSKA (reference sequence). Trimming removed 2 bases from V and 6 bases from J; junction bases left unmatched: 4. This CDR3 is 14 amino acids long. CDR3 nucleotide sequence: TGCAGTGCTAGAACAGGGGGCAAAGCCGGGGAGCTGTTTTTT. As protein: CSARTGGKAGELFF.

The J gene is TRBJ1-4, the V gene TRBV20-1; a possible D gene is TRBD1 (6 bases). The V and J ends lost 0 bases and 7 bases respectively, with 15 bases between them. Germline-derived CDR1 and CDR2 are DFQATT and SNEGSKA (reference sequence). The CDR3 has 15 amino acids. CDR3 nucleotides: TGCAGTGCTAGAGATCATGGACAGCTGACTGAAAAACTGTTTTTT. It codes for CSARDHGQLTEKLFF.

This chain links TRBV2 with TRBJ1-2; D is undetermined. The V end lost 5 bases, the J end lost 4 bases, and 14 bases lay between the germline ends. CDR1 is SNHLY and CDR2 is FYNNEI in the germline V gene. The CDR3 is 14 amino acids. The CDR3 DNA reads as TGTGCCAGCAGTCAAGTGGCAGGTCTCTATGGCTACACCTTC. This encodes CASSQVAGLYGYTF.

The chain combines TRBV7-2 with TRBJ2-5, with 11 bases fitting TRBD2. The length of the CDR3 is 14 residues. V was pared by 3 bases and J by 3 bases, with 0 bases of the junction left unmatched. Germline CDR1 reads SGHTA; CDR2 reads FQGNSA. DNA for the CDR3: TGTGCCAGCAGCTTGGGACTAGCGGAAGAGACCCAGTACTTC. Its protein is CASSLGLAEETQYF.